This T cell receptor beta chain was sequenced in a study of blood T cell repertoires in COVID-19. Generated by immunoSEQ multiplex PCR, the TCRdb table keeps only in-frame clones and is missing some. The table lists 200,000 to 250,000 clones, more than 75% of them singletons, with about 7% in the top ten. V gave up 11 bases and J gave up 3 bases, with 16 bases separating them. CDR1 is ENHRY, CDR2 SYGVKD, per germline. The length of the CDR3 is 13 residues. Sequenced input: PBMCs or T cells enriched from blood (not recorded which). The V call is TRBV10-3, the J call TRBJ1-1; D is perhaps TRBD1 (6 bases). The receptor comes from a woman aged 40 to 50 with acute COVID-19. The CDR3 DNA follows: TGTGCCCTGTCCGGGACACCCTACACTGAAGCTTTCTTT. It specifies CALSGTPYTEAFF.